This is a list of T cell receptor beta chains from one sample in a study of blood T cell repertoires in COVID-19. Clones were sequenced by immunoSEQ multiplex PCR, and TCRdb holds only the in-frame ones, with some missing. The sample includes just under 150,000 clones, about 89% of them seen just once. Material for sequencing was peripheral blood. The origin of the receptors is a man over 45 who had recovered from COVID-19. CDR3s include the opening cysteine and the closing phenylalanine or tryptophan.

v_call: TRBV6-6; cdr3_length: 11; cdr3_aa: CASSPSGYYTF
v_call: TRBV27; cdr3_length: 15; cdr3_aa: CASSKWFRGTQPQHF
v_call: TRBV4-1; cdr3_length: 17; cdr3_aa: CASSQDRASGATDTQYF
v_call: TRBV5-8; cdr3_length: 16; cdr3_aa: CASSLGGTGSGYGYTF
v_call: TRBV10-3; cdr3_length: 15; cdr3_aa: CAISETSAGSYEQYF
v_call: TRBV18; cdr3_length: 16; cdr3_aa: CASSHGGQSSGNTIYF
v_call: TRBV19; cdr3_length: 17; cdr3_aa: CASSIGQLAGVGNEQFF
v_call: TRBV19; cdr3_length: 14; cdr3_aa: CASSRSRSVETQYF
v_call: TRBV6-5; cdr3_length: 15; cdr3_aa: CASSYSIAGNSPLHF
v_call: TRBV3-1/TRBV3-2; cdr3_length: 13; cdr3_aa: CASSLGTVYEQYF
v_call: TRBV7-2; cdr3_length: 12; cdr3_aa: CASSLRTGGAFF
v_call: TRBV7-9; cdr3_length: 18; cdr3_aa: CASSPSRTGGEFVQPQHF
v_call: TRBV5-1; cdr3_length: 15; cdr3_aa: CASSIRQGNYNEQFF
v_call: TRBV19; cdr3_length: 15; cdr3_aa: CASRQEGRIPYEQYF
v_call: TRBV4-1; cdr3_length: 17; cdr3_aa: CASCPAATGGSGNTIYF
v_call: TRBV6-2/TRBV6-3; cdr3_length: 14; cdr3_aa: CASSYAGGGNEQFF
v_call: TRBV3-1/TRBV3-2; cdr3_length: 13; cdr3_aa: CASRRDQGAEAFF
v_call: TRBV13; cdr3_length: 14; cdr3_aa: CASSPGLAADTQYF
v_call: TRBV28; cdr3_length: 15; cdr3_aa: CASSSLGGDGETQYF
v_call: TRBV27; cdr3_length: 18; cdr3_aa: CASTLNGRVTGEGTEAFF